This TCR beta chain is drawn from a study of blood T cell repertoires in COVID-19. The overall study: Samples taken during acute and convalescent COVID-19 were collected in the United States, Italy and Spain.

CDR3 length equals 13 residues. Deletions cut 10 bases from V and 4 bases from J, with 15 bases between. The V gene's germline CDR1 is ENHRY and CDR2 SYGVKD. Authors' methods: Amplification of reference gene primers provided the estimated nucleated cell counts. Here immunoSEQ multiplex PCR was the method, and the copy in TCRdb shows in-frame clones only, minus some. That table is the source of V, J and clone size, and D and trimming were worked out from the DNA. Of over 80,000 clones in the sample, 90% are singletons; the top ten hold 1.5% to 2%. The V and J genes are TRBV10-3 and TRBJ2-3, with D tentatively TRBD1 (6 bases). The sequence derives from a man aged 55 to 70 with acute or convalescent COVID-19. The specimen was peripheral blood. This CDR3 reads CATSSDSADTQYF. The CDR3 nucleotides read TGTGCCACCTCCTCGGACAGCGCAGATACGCAGTATTTT.